The 4 T cell receptor beta chains in this list originate from one sample, sequenced in a study of blood T cells in healthy people across ages. Combining a sample-barcoded 5' primer with a J-beta primer mix, a second PCR ran for about 7 to 11 cycles. TCRdb ran MiXCR on the 5' RACE reads and lists one entry per CDR3 protein. The sample has about 1.5 million distinct CDR3 sequences, 42% seen once; the top ten hold about 4%. Sequenced: blood. These receptors were collected from a woman between 18 and 29 years old in good health.

In this sample, this clonotype turned up many times. The chain recombines TRBV4-2 with TRBJ2-1; no reliable D call. V lost 4 bases and J 4 bases, leaving 11 bases between the germline ends. This CDR3 spans 14 amino acids. CDR1 and CDR2 (germline): LGHNA, YNFKEQ. As DNA, the CDR3 is TGTGCCAGCAGCCGGCGACTGGAGTACAATGAGCAGTTCTTC. Amino acid sequence: CASSRRLEYNEQFF.

The sample holds a few counts of this clonotype. This chain connects TRBV20-1 to TRBJ2-7; perhaps D is TRBD1 or TRBD2 (5 bases each). This CDR3 has 14 residues. Trimming removed 1 base from V and 2 bases from J, with 12 bases in between. Germline loops: CDR1 DFQATT, CDR2 SNEGSKA (reference sequence). The CDR3 DNA is TGCAGTGCTAGAGGAGGGACGGTTACCTACGAGCAGTACTTC. Translation gives CSARGGTVTYEQYF.

This chain links TRBV27 with TRBJ2-5; 9 bases match TRBD2. Looked up from germline, CDR1 is MNHEY and CDR2 is SMNVEV (reference sequence). The J segment lost 1 base and the V segment lost 5 bases, leaving 2 bases of the junction unmatched. The length of the CDR3 is 14 residues. CDR3 DNA sequence: TGTGCCAGCAGTCAGCGGGGGGTCCAAGAGACCCAGTACTTC. This encodes CASSQRGVQETQYF.

The chain is built from TRBV20-1 and TRBJ1-2; D unclear. Per germline, CDR1 DFQATT and CDR2 SNEGSKA (reference sequence). V lost 0 bases and J 4 bases, leaving 9 bases between the germline ends. The CDR3 runs to 13 residues. Here the CDR3 DNA reads TGCAGTGCTAGAGATATGGAACTCTATGGCTACACCTTC. It is translated as CSARDMELYGYTF.